The entry that follows covers one T cell receptor (beta chain) sequence. The sample belongs to a study of blood T cell repertoires in COVID-19. J lost 0 bases, V lost 9 bases, and 5 bases had no gene match. The V gene's germline CDR1 is LNHDA and CDR2 SQIVND (reference sequence). CDR3 size: 16 residues. Here immunoSEQ multiplex PCR was the method, and the copy in TCRdb shows in-frame clones only, minus some. The repertoire holds 120,000 or so clones, roughly 87% seen once, with over 20% in the top ten. Input material: peripheral blood. This clonotype originated in an elderly woman with acute or convalescent COVID-19. V and J are TRBV19 and TRBJ2-4; TRBD2 aligns across 13 bases. The CDR3 loop is CASGTSGALAKNIQYF. DNA for the CDR3: TGTGCCAGCGGGACTAGCGGGGCGCTAGCCAAAAACATTCAGTACTTC.